The 10 T cell receptor beta chains below all came from one sample that was sequenced in a study of shared clonotypes between healthy human individuals. Measured with immunoSEQ multiplex PCR; TCRdb has only the in-frame clones, and not every one. The sample lists approximately 530,000 clones; around 96% were seen once. The sequenced sample was naive CD4+ T cells sorted from blood. Subset reported: CD45RA+ positively selected. Source of these receptors: a woman in her thirties in good health.

The chain has TRBV5-6 and TRBJ2-2, with a possible D match to TRBD2 (6 bases). This CDR3 has 14 amino acids. Germline-derived CDR1 and CDR2 are SGHDT and YYEEEE. V lost 7 bases and J lost 4, with 14 bases in between. The CDR3 coding sequence is TGTGCCAGCGTTGTCCGGGGGAGCACCGGGGAGCTGTTTTTT. It codes for CASVVRGSTGELFF.

The chain combines TRBV6-5 with TRBJ2-7, with D tentatively TRBD1 (6 bases). Germline-derived CDR1 and CDR2 are MNHEY and SVGAGI. The germline V and J ends were trimmed by 0 bases and 7 bases, with 13 bases remaining between them. This CDR3 region has 14 residues. The CDR3 DNA reads as TGTGCCAGCAGTTACTCTCTAGGCCAGGGGGAGCAGTACTTC. As protein: CASSYSLGQGEQYF.

The genes are TRBV19 and TRBJ2-2; TRBD1 is a possible D gene (5 bases). The germline V gene encodes CDR1 LNHDA and CDR2 SQIVND (reference sequence). The CDR3 contains 15 residues. The germline V and J ends were trimmed by 7 bases and 0 bases, with 12 bases remaining between them. DNA of the CDR3: TGTGCCAGTACCCTCAGGGTATCGAACACCGGGGAGCTGTTTTTT. Residues: CASTLRVSNTGELFF.

V is TRBV6-5 and J is TRBJ1-5; D is possibly TRBD1 (5 bases). Between the trimmed V and J ends, which lost 7 bases and 4 bases, there was a span of 14 bases. Germline CDR1 MNHEY, CDR2 SVGAGI. The CDR3 extends over 14 amino acids. CDR3 residues: CASNGRGTNQPQHF. The CDR3 DNA is TGTGCCAGCAACGGGAGGGGAACAAATCAGCCCCAGCATTTT.

CDR3 DNA sequence: TGTGCCAGCTCACCACCCCCCGGGGGGGAGACCCAGTACTTC. The encoded protein is CASSPPPGGETQYF. The chain couples TRBV18 to TRBJ2-5; TRBD2 matches at 7 bases. Germline-derived CDR1 and CDR2 are KGHSH and LQKENI. Germline trimming cut 0 bases from V and 5 bases from J; bases unmatched to any gene: 3. There are 14 residues in the CDR3.

The rearrangement links TRBV2 to TRBJ1-5; D remains ambiguous. Trimming cost V 8 bases and J 6 bases, with 14 bases left between them. This CDR3 contains 13 residues. The germline gives CDR1 SNHLY, CDR2 FYNNEI. The CDR3 reads CASQTLGSQPQHF. The CDR3 DNA reads as TGTGCCAGCCAAACGTTAGGGAGTCAGCCCCAGCATTTT.

The chain combines TRBV28 with TRBJ2-7; 9 bases match TRBD2. V was pared by 5 bases and J by 1 base, with 9 bases of the junction left unmatched. Germline assignment: CDR1 MDHEN and CDR2 SYDVKM. The CDR3 consists of 16 residues. The CDR3 loop reads CASSAPGLAASYEQYF. Written as DNA, the CDR3 is TGTGCCAGCAGTGCGCCGGGACTAGCAGCATCCTACGAGCAGTACTTC.

V usage is TRBV5-1 and J usage is TRBJ2-1; 11 bases align to TRBD2. CDR3 length: 15 amino acids. Germline lookup yields CDR1 SGHRS and CDR2 YFSETQ. Unmatched junction bases numbered 7, after V lost 5 bases and J lost 6 bases. Here the CDR3 DNA reads TGCGCCAGCAGTCGCGGACTAGCGGGCACCAATGAGCAGTTCTTC. Translated: CASSRGLAGTNEQFF.

This clone was observed once. The genes are TRBV5-1 and TRBJ1-2; 7 bases match TRBD1. Trimming at V came to 4 bases and at J to 14 bases, leaving 14 bases not matched to a gene. The CDR3 covers 13 residues. Germline-derived CDR1 and CDR2 are SGHRS and YFSETQ. The CDR3 nucleotides read TGCGCCAGCAGCCTTACGACAGGGACCCAGGGGACCTTC. Translated: CASSLTTGTQGTF.

This chain uses TRBV5-1 with TRBJ2-1, with 8 bases fitting TRBD2. Germline V lookup: CDR1 SGHRS, CDR2 YFSETQ. The CDR3 runs to 15 residues. V trimming: 4 bases; J trimming: 8 bases; junction bases outside the gene matches: 11. CDR3 in amino acids: CASSIDSGSSYEQFF. CDR3 DNA: TGCGCCAGCAGCATTGACAGCGGGAGCAGCTATGAGCAGTTCTTC. The full variable domain, rest sourced from reference TRBV5-1 and TRBJ2-1, is KAGVTQTPRYLIKTRGQQVTLSCSPISGHRSVSWYQQTPGQGLQFLFEYFSETQRNKGNFPGRFSGRQFSNSRSEMNVSTLELGDSALYLCASSIDSGSSYEQFFGPGTRLTVL.